This T cell receptor (beta chain) was recorded in a study of beta chain features in type 1 diabetes. cDNA synthesis used the whole RNA isolate, giving expressed TCRB sequences. Data came from immunoSEQ multiplex PCR; TCRdb stores just in-frame clones and leaves some out. The repertoire holds around 250,000 clones, with around 68% as singletons. A word on this clone: What it binds is unknown.

Study-level findings and limits: All four CD4+ subsets from Type 1 diabetes patients carried moderately but significantly shorter TCRB CDR3s.

The V gene's germline CDR1 is SNHLY and CDR2 FYNNEI. This CDR3 has 13 residues. V lost 4 bases, J lost 8 bases, and 12 bases lay in between. This receptor was taken from a man in his thirties or forties in good health. V usage is TRBV2 and J usage is TRBJ2-4; D gene unclear. Specimen: naive CD4+ T cells from blood. The CDR3 DNA is TGTGCCAGCAGTGGAAGCGCTCATGACATTCAGTACTTC. Protein sequence: CASSGSAHDIQYF.